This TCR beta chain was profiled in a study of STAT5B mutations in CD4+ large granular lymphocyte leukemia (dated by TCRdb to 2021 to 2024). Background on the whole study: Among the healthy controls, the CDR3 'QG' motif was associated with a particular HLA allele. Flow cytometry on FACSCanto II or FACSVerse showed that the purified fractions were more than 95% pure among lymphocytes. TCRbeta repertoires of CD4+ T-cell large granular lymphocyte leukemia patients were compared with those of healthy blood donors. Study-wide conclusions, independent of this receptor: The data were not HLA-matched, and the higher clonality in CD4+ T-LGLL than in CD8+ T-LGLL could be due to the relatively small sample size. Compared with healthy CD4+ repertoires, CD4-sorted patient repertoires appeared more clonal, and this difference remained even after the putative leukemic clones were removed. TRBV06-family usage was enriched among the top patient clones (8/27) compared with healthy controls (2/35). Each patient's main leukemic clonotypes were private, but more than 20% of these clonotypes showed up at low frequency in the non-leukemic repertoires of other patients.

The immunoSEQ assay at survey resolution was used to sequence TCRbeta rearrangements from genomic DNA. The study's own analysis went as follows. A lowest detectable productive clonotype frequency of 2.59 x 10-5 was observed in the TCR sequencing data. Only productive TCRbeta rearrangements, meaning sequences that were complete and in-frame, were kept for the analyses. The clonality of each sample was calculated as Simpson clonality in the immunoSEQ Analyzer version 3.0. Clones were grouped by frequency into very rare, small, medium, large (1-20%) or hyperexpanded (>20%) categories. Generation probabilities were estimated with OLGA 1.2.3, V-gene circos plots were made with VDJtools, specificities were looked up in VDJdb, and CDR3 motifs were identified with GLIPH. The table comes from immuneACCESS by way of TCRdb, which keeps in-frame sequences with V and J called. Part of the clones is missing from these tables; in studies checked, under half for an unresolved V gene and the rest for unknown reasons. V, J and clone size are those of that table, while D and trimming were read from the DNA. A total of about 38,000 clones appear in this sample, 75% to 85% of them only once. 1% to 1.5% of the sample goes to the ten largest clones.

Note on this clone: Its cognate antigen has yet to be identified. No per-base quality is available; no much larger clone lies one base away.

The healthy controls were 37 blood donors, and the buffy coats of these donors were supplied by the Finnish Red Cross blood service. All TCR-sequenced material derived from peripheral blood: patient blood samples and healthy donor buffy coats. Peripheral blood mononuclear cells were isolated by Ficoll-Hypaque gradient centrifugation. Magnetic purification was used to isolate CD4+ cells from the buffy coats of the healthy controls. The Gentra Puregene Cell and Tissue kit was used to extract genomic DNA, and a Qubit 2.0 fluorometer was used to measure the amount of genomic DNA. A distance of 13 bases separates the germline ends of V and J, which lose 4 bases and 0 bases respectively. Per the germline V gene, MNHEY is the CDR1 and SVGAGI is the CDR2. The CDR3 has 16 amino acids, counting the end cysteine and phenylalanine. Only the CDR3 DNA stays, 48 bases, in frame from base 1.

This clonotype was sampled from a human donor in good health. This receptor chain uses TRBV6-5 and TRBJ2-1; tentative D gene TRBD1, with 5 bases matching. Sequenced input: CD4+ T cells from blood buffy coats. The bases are TGTGCCAGCAGTTCACCCCGGACAAGCTCCTACAATGAGCAGTTCTTC. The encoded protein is CASSSPRTSSYNEQFF.